A single sample gave rise to the 16 T cell receptor beta chains below, sequenced in a study of OX40 agonist ivuxolimab in advanced cancers. Repertoires were generated with immunoSEQ multiplex PCR, while TCRdb's copy carries only in-frame clones and drops some. The table has around 53,000 clones, roughly 79% seen once. This specimen was CD4+ or CD8+ T cells sorted from blood, taken in a trial of the OX40 agonist ivuxolimab. These receptor sequences come from an adult with an advanced solid tumor such as melanoma, head and neck, liver or kidney cancer.

This chain links TRBV9 with TRBJ1-1; 7 nucleotides align to TRBD1. The CDR3 length is 14 residues. CDR1 SGDLS and CDR2 YYNGEE come from the germline V gene. The V gene end was trimmed by 3 bases and the J gene end by 5 bases; junction bases not matched to a gene: 7. The CDR3 DNA reads TGTGCCAGCAGCGCAAAACCGGGACAGACTGAAGCTTTCTTT. Translated: CASSAKPGQTEAFF.

The rearrangement links TRBV7-2 to TRBJ2-3, with 12 bases identical to TRBD2. The germline V gene encodes CDR1 SGHTA and CDR2 FQGNSA. The junction had 8 bases not matched to a gene; V was cut back by 1 base and J by 6 bases. The CDR3 is made up of 17 amino acids. CDR3 coding DNA: TGTGCCAGCAGCTTAGGGACTAGCGGGACTCTATGGGATACGCAGTATTTT. Its protein product is CASSLGTSGTLWDTQYF.

This chain joins TRBV6-1 and TRBJ1-2; D gene uncertain. Between the trimmed V and J ends, which lost 7 bases and 0 bases, there was a span of 15 bases. This CDR3 contains 15 residues. CDR1 MNHNS and CDR2 SASEGT come from the germline V gene. The CDR3 spells CASTPVGLANYGYTF. The CDR3 region has the DNA TGTGCCAGCACCCCAGTGGGATTAGCTAACTATGGCTACACCTTC.

The rearrangement joins TRBV19 to TRBJ2-7; 10 bases fit TRBD2. With 3 bases clipped from V and 5 bases from J, the junction kept 4 bases outside the gene matches. Per the germline V gene, CDR1 is LNHDA and CDR2 is SQIVND (reference sequence). The length of the CDR3 is 14 residues. The CDR3 reads CASSIGLAGDEQYF. CDR3 DNA sequence: TGTGCCAGTAGTATCGGGCTAGCGGGAGACGAGCAGTACTTC.

The chain employs TRBV9 and TRBJ2-7; no clear D. Per germline, CDR1 SGDLS and CDR2 YYNGEE. The CDR3 loop spans 14 amino acids. The V gene lost 0 bases and the J gene lost 0 bases, with 7 bases spanning the gap. The CDR3 reads CASSVVSGSYEQYF. DNA of the CDR3: TGTGCCAGCAGCGTAGTATCGGGCTCCTACGAGCAGTACTTC.

This clone has just a few counts. Other DNA sequences in this specimen translate into the identical CDR3. The chain joins TRBV7-8 to TRBJ2-7; D call uncertain. CDR1 SGHVS and CDR2 FQNEAQ come from the germline V gene. Trimming removed 5 bases from V and 3 bases from J, with 5 bases in between. This CDR3 contains 11 residues. The CDR3 loop reads CASSLLYEQYF. CDR3 sequence (DNA): TGTGCCAGCAGCCTACTCTACGAGCAGTACTTC. Together with reference TRBV7-8 and TRBJ2-7, the CDR3 gives the full variable domain: GAGVSQSPRYKVAKRGQDVALRCDPISGHVSLFWYQQALGQGPEFLTYFQNEAQLDKSGLPSDRFFAERPEGSVSTLKIQRTQQEDSAVYLCASSLLYEQYFGPGTRLTVT.

This chain uses TRBV7-2 with TRBJ2-7; D not certain. V shed 2 bases and J shed 2 bases, with 7 bases lying between them. The CDR3 is made up of 13 amino acids. Germline CDR1 is SGHTA and CDR2 is FQGNSA. The CDR3 protein is CASSLSGPYEQYF. The CDR3 nucleotides read TGTGCCAGCAGCTTATCCGGACCCTACGAGCAGTACTTC.

The chain is built from TRBV19 and TRBJ1-5, with D maybe TRBD1 (6 bases). This CDR3 has 16 residues. Per the germline V gene, CDR1 is LNHDA and CDR2 is SQIVND (reference sequence). Trimming took off 7 bases at V and 9 bases at J, with 25 bases between the two ends. The CDR3 coding sequence is TGTGCCAGTACAAACTATCGGGGACATGGGGTTCCGCCCCAGCATTTT. It yields the protein CASTNYRGHGVPPQHF.

The rearrangement uses TRBV7-2 and TRBJ2-6; 7 positions match TRBD1. This CDR3 region has 18 residues. Germline V gene lookup returns CDR1 SGHTA and CDR2 FQGNSA. Trimming cost V 1 base and J 1 base; bases outside gene matches: 7. The CDR3 here is CASSLVQGRMSGANVLTF. Written as DNA, the CDR3 is TGTGCCAGCAGCTTAGTACAGGGGAGAATGTCTGGGGCCAACGTCCTGACTTTC.

V and J are TRBV6-6 and TRBJ1-2, with 10 bases matching TRBD1. Germline CDR1 MNHNY, CDR2 SVGAGI (reference sequence). The J segment lost 7 bases and the V segment lost 5 bases, leaving 7 bases of the junction unmatched. The CDR3 consists of 14 residues. For the CDR3, the DNA is TGTGCCAGCAGTAGGGGACAGGGGTCTGCTGGCTACACCTTC. It specifies CASSRGQGSAGYTF.

The chain carries TRBV2 and TRBJ2-7; D uncertain. Germline values: CDR1 SNHLY, CDR2 FYNNEI. This CDR3 has 11 amino acids. V lost 6 bases and J 0 bases, leaving 3 bases between the germline ends. The CDR3 loop is CASRVSYEQYF. CDR3 sequence (DNA): TGTGCCAGCAGGGTCTCCTACGAGCAGTACTTC. The full variable domain, in which reference TRBV2 and TRBJ2-7 provide the parts outside the CDR3, is EPEVTQTPSHQVTQMGQEVILRCVPISNHLYFYWYRQILGQKVEFLVSFYNNEISEKSEIFDDQFSVERPDGSNFTLKIRSTKLEDSAMYFCASRVSYEQYFGPGTRLTVT.

The chain joins TRBV18 to TRBJ2-7, with 12 bases matching TRBD2. CDR3 length equals 16 residues. V shed 3 bases and J 4 bases; nucleotides not matched to a gene: 7. Germline V CDR1 and CDR2: KGHSH, LQKENI. CDR3 in amino acids: CASSPLAGGPRYEQYF. The CDR3 nucleotides read TGTGCCAGCTCACCTCTAGCGGGAGGGCCGAGGTACGAGCAGTACTTC. Complete variable domain (other parts from reference TRBV18 and TRBJ2-7): NAGVMQNPRHLVRRRGQEARLRCSPMKGHSHVYWYRQLPEEGLKFMVYLQKENIIDESGMPKERFSAEFPKEGPSILRIQQVVRGDSAAYFCASSPLAGGPRYEQYFGPGTRLTVT.

The CDR3 coding sequence is TGTGCCAGCAGCGTAGCCCCTAATGACGTGGGGTATGGCTACACCTTC. Translating gives CASSVAPNDVGYGYTF. V and J are TRBV9 and TRBJ1-2; D gene ambiguous. The CDR3 totals 16 residues. V lost 0 bases to trimming and J lost 5 bases, with 17 bases between them. Per the germline V gene, CDR1 is SGDLS and CDR2 is YYNGEE.

The V call is TRBV11-2, the J call TRBJ2-7; perhaps TRBD1 as D (8 bases). The V end was cut by 2 bases, the J end by 6 bases, with 20 bases between. Germline lookup yields CDR1 SGHAT and CDR2 FQNNGV. CDR3 length: 16 residues. The CDR3 spells CASSLKRDRLDAEQYF. CDR3 nucleotides: TGTGCCAGCAGCTTAAAGCGGGACAGGCTTGACGCCGAGCAGTACTTC.

The rearrangement uses TRBV19 and TRBJ2-1; perhaps TRBD2 as D (6 bases). Trimming took 8 bases from V and 8 from J, leaving 7 bases between them. Germline V lookup: CDR1 LNHDA, CDR2 SQIVND (reference sequence). This CDR3 is 10 amino acids long. CDR3: CASWGDEQFF. The CDR3 nucleotides are TGTGCCAGTTGGGGGGATGAGCAGTTCTTC.

The chain employs TRBV5-8 and TRBJ2-2; 8 bases map to TRBD2. CDR1 is SGHTS, CDR2 YDEGEE, per germline. The CDR3 spans 17 residues. Trimming at V came to 2 bases and at J to 5 bases, leaving 11 bases not matched to a gene. The CDR3 DNA reads TGTGCCAGCAGCTTTCCCCTTAGCGGGGTGGAGACCGGGGAGCTGTTTTTT. Translated: CASSFPLSGVETGELFF.